A single sample is the source of the 27 T cell receptor beta chains below, sequenced in a study of blood T cell repertoires in COVID-19. The protocol was immunoSEQ multiplex PCR, while the TCRdb copy is restricted to in-frame clones and leaves out a portion. The table has roughly 82,000 clones, around four fifths seen once; the top ten hold over 15%. Sequenced material: peripheral blood. Receptors were obtained from a woman aged 55 to 70 with acute or convalescent COVID-19.

V and J are TRBV19 and TRBJ2-1; TRBD2 aligns across 7 bases. V lost 6 bases, J lost 5 bases, and 7 bases stayed unmatched. The CDR3 length is 14 residues. Looked up from germline, CDR1 is LNHDA and CDR2 is SQIVND (reference sequence). The CDR3 sequence: CASRPASGHNEQFF. The DNA for the CDR3 is TGTGCCAGTAGGCCGGCTAGCGGTCACAATGAGCAGTTCTTC.

This rearrangement joins TRBV6-5 to TRBJ1-4; 8 nucleotides agree with TRBD1. Per the germline V gene, CDR1 is MNHEY and CDR2 is SVGAGI. Trimming removed 6 bases from V and 11 bases from J; junction bases left unmatched: 8. The CDR3 has 13 residues. The chain's CDR3 is CASSPGGRDKLFF. CDR3 in DNA: TGTGCCAGCAGCCCAGGGGGCAGGGACAAACTGTTTTTT.

This sequence joins TRBV6-5 and TRBJ2-7, with a tentative D call TRBD2 (6 bases). In germline, CDR1 is MNHEY, CDR2 SVGAGI. This CDR3 region has 15 residues. V lost 4 bases, J lost 3 bases, and 16 bases lay in between. The CDR3 sequence is CASSSSGTSVYEQYF. CDR3 nucleotides: TGTGCCAGCAGTTCATCCGGGACTTCGGTCTACGAGCAGTACTTC.

The V call is TRBV29-1, the J call TRBJ1-5, with 7 positions matching TRBD1. With V trimmed by 4 bases and J by 1 base, 1 base remained unmatched. This CDR3 spans 13 amino acids. Germline CDR1 SQVTM, CDR2 ANQGSEA. The CDR3 region is CSVGQGSNQPQHF. The CDR3 coding sequence is TGCAGCGTTGGACAGGGCAGCAATCAGCCCCAGCATTTT.

The rearrangement links TRBV2 to TRBJ1-2; 8 bases agree with TRBD1. This CDR3 comprises 14 residues. Germline CDR1 reads SNHLY; CDR2 reads FYNNEI. Unmatched junction bases numbered 7, after V lost 6 bases and J lost 4 bases. DNA for the CDR3: TGTGCCAGCAGCCGGACAGGGCTGGGCTATGGCTACACCTTC. Translated: CASSRTGLGYGYTF.

The CDR3 DNA is TGTGCCACCTGTTGGGGACAGGGCCCCTATGGCTACACCTTC. As protein: CATCWGQGPYGYTF. V and J are TRBV28 and TRBJ1-2; 9 bases agree with TRBD1. J was trimmed by 4 bases and V by 10 bases; bases with no gene match: 10. Germline V lookup: CDR1 MDHEN, CDR2 SYDVKM. The CDR3 is made up of 14 amino acids.

The CDR3 protein is CASSYVGLAGGLDTQYF. In DNA, the CDR3 is TGTGCCAGCAGCTACGTCGGACTAGCGGGAGGGTTGGATACGCAGTATTTT. The rearrangement uses TRBV7-8 and TRBJ2-3; 15 bases agree with TRBD2. Germline V gene lookup returns CDR1 SGHVS and CDR2 FQNEAQ. This CDR3 spans 17 amino acids. V dropped 4 bases and J dropped 6; count of bases not matched to a gene: 8. The entire variable domain, with the rest obtained from reference TRBV7-8 and TRBJ2-3, is as follows: GAGVSQSPRYKVAKRGQDVALRCDPISGHVSLFWYQQALGQGPEFLTYFQNEAQLDKSGLPSDRFFAERPEGSVSTLKIQRTQQEDSAVYLCASSYVGLAGGLDTQYFGPGTRLTVL.

The gene calls are TRBV7-3 and TRBJ2-1; 9 bases are a match to TRBD1. V lost 5 bases and J lost 0; bases outside the gene matches: 11. Germline CDR1 SGHTA, CDR2 FQGTGA. CDR3 length: 18 amino acids. In nucleotides, the CDR3 is TGTGCCAGCAGCCCTCTAGGGGGACAGGGAAGCTCCTACAATGAGCAGTTCTTC. Translation: CASSPLGGQGSSYNEQFF.

The rearrangement links TRBV3-1 (or the pseudogene TRBV3-2) to TRBJ2-7; 12 bases map to TRBD2. Per the germline V gene, CDR1 is LGHDT and CDR2 is YNNKEL (reference sequence). Losses at the gene ends were 4 bases for V and 1 base for J; bases not matched to a gene: 8. The CDR3 spans 17 residues. This CDR3 reads CASSPPLGLAGSYEQYF. DNA for the CDR3: TGTGCCAGCAGCCCACCTTTAGGACTAGCGGGATCCTACGAGCAGTACTTC.

This clone was seen just once. The chain is built from TRBV6-2 or TRBV6-3 and TRBJ2-7, with TRBD2 identical over 7 bases. This CDR3 spans 15 amino acids. CDR1 and CDR2 from the germline V gene are MNHEY and SVGEGT. Unmatched junction bases numbered 8, after V lost 2 bases and J lost 4 bases. The CDR3 DNA reads TGTGCCAGCAGTTACGGTGGGAGGGCCGCGTACGAGCAGTACTTC. It yields the protein CASSYGGRAAYEQYF.

V is TRBV11-2 and J is TRBJ2-3, with TRBD2 as a possible D gene (6 bases). CDR3 size: 15 residues. The V gene's germline CDR1 is SGHAT and CDR2 FQNNGV. V lost 4 bases and J lost 2, with 13 bases in between. The CDR3 loop reads CASSSTSLPTDTQYF. CDR3 DNA sequence: TGTGCCAGCAGCTCTACTAGCCTACCCACAGATACGCAGTATTTT.

The chain combines TRBV3-1 (or the pseudogene TRBV3-2) with TRBJ2-4; D unclear. The germline V and J ends were trimmed by 8 bases and 0 bases, with 14 bases remaining between them. Germline CDR1 LGHDT, CDR2 YNNKEL (reference sequence). The CDR3 runs 15 residues. The CDR3 sequence is CASESSLLAKNIQYF. CDR3 sequence (DNA): TGTGCCAGCGAGAGCTCCTTACTAGCCAAAAACATTCAGTACTTC.

This clone appeared once. The genes are TRBV11-3 and TRBJ1-1; D gene unclear. Germline V gene lookup returns CDR1 SGHNT and CDR2 YENEEA. The CDR3 has 14 amino acids. V was trimmed by 5 bases and J by 0 bases, leaving 10 bases between them. The CDR3 sequence is CASSVGRLNTEAFF. CDR3 nucleotides: TGTGCCAGCAGCGTGGGCAGATTGAACACTGAAGCTTTCTTT.

This chain uses TRBV24-1 with TRBJ1-2; 7 bases match TRBD1. This CDR3 spans 15 amino acids. The J segment lost 2 bases and the V segment lost 5 bases, leaving 7 bases of the junction unmatched. The germline V gene has CDR1 KGHDR and CDR2 SFDVKD. The CDR3 DNA sequence: TGTGCCACCAGTGCGCGACAGGGAAGAAACTATGGCTACACCTTC. It translates to CATSARQGRNYGYTF.

CDR3 residues: CASSSFKQGASGNTIYF. CDR3 nucleotides: TGTGCCAGCAGCTCGTTCAAACAGGGCGCCTCTGGAAACACCATATATTTT. The chain uses TRBV5-4 and TRBJ1-3; weak D call: TRBD1 (6 bases). Germline lookup yields CDR1 SGHNT and CDR2 YYREEE (reference sequence). This CDR3 has 17 residues. Trimming cost V 3 bases and J 0 bases, with 16 bases left between them. The full variable domain, in which reference TRBV5-4 and TRBJ1-3 provide the parts outside the CDR3, is ETGVTQSPTHLIKTRGQQVTLRCSSQSGHNTVSWYQQALGQGPQFIFQYYREEENGRGNFPPRFSGLQFPNYSSELNVNALELDDSALYLCASSSFKQGASGNTIYFGEGSWLTVV.

The rearrangement uses TRBV10-3 and TRBJ2-7, with 12 bases aligning to TRBD2. The germline gives CDR1 ENHRY, CDR2 SYGVKD. This CDR3 spans 18 amino acids. Trimming cost V 0 bases and J 2 bases; bases outside gene matches: 8. The CDR3 protein is CAISESDGTSGSTYEQYF. In DNA, the CDR3 is TGTGCCATCAGTGAGTCCGACGGGACTAGCGGGTCAACCTACGAGCAGTACTTC.

The chain uses TRBV5-8 and TRBJ2-5; possibly TRBD1 for D (5 bases). Between the trimmed V and J ends, which lost 0 bases and 5 bases, there was a span of 11 bases. The CDR3 consists of 14 residues. The germline V gene has CDR1 SGHTS and CDR2 YDEGEE. CDR3 in amino acids: CASSLGQGWETQYF. Written as DNA, the CDR3 is TGTGCCAGCAGCTTGGGGCAGGGCTGGGAGACCCAGTACTTC.

This clone was observed once. This sequence joins TRBV19 and TRBJ2-5, with D perhaps TRBD1 (5 bases). The CDR3 is 16 residues long. V lost 3 bases and J 10 bases, leaving 24 bases between the germline ends. Germline V gene data show CDR1 as LNHDA and CDR2 as SQIVND (reference sequence). As DNA, the CDR3 is TGTGCCAGTAGTATCTCCCGTTGCCCTCTTCCCCAGGGCCAGTACTTC. It codes for CASSISRCPLPQGQYF.

The gene calls are TRBV19 and TRBJ2-5; 7 nucleotides align to TRBD1. The trim removed 4 bases at V and 4 bases at J, leaving 9 bases unmatched. Germline V gene sequence: CDR1 LNHDA, CDR2 SQIVND (reference sequence). The CDR3 consists of 15 residues. Written as DNA, the CDR3 is TGTGCCAGTAGTAAGATGGGACAGATGGGAGAGACCCAGTACTTC. Amino acid sequence: CASSKMGQMGETQYF.

The chain combines TRBV5-4 with TRBJ1-6, with 11 positions matching TRBD1. The CDR3 consists of 17 residues. V was pared by 3 bases and J by 1 base, with 3 bases of the junction left unmatched. Germline CDR1 and CDR2: SGHNT and YYREEE (reference sequence). CDR3 nucleotides: TGTGCCAGCAGCTCCGGACAGGGGGCATCCTATAATTCACCCCTCCACTTT. It encodes CASSSGQGASYNSPLHF.

The chain employs TRBV2 and TRBJ2-3; 10 nucleotides match TRBD1. The CDR3 covers 15 residues. Germline V CDR1 and CDR2: SNHLY, FYNNEI. V gave up 6 bases and J gave up 6 bases; unmatched junction bases: 9. CDR3 sequence (DNA): TGTGCCAGCAGCCCGGGGACAGGGGAGTGGGATACGCAGTATTTT. It codes for CASSPGTGEWDTQYF.

This rearrangement joins TRBV3-1 (or the pseudogene TRBV3-2) to TRBJ1-5; no clear D. CDR3 length: 14 amino acids. CDR1 is LGHDT, CDR2 YNNKEL, per germline (reference sequence). Trimming pared 3 bases from V and 6 bases from J, leaving 12 bases between. CDR3 sequence: CASSQRTAIQPQHF. CDR3 nucleotide sequence: TGTGCCAGCAGCCAGAGGACTGCAATTCAGCCCCAGCATTTT.

In DNA, the CDR3 is TGTGCCAGTGTGGACAGGGCTGGCAAAAACATTCAGTACTTC. Its translation: CASVDRAGKNIQYF. This rearrangement joins TRBV19 to TRBJ2-4; 8 bases agree with TRBD1. Germline lookup yields CDR1 LNHDA and CDR2 SQIVND (reference sequence). The CDR3 is 14 residues long. The V and J ends lost 8 bases and 3 bases, in that order; junction bases with no gene match: 6.

V is TRBV7-8 and J is TRBJ2-7, with 8 bases matching TRBD2. The length of the CDR3 is 15 residues. V shed 3 bases and J 6 bases; nucleotides not matched to a gene: 10. Germline CDR1 and CDR2: SGHVS and FQNEAQ. CDR3 residues: CASSFVAGTSREQYF. The CDR3 coding sequence is TGTGCCAGCAGCTTCGTTGCCGGGACTAGTCGCGAGCAGTACTTC. The whole variable domain, remainder taken from reference TRBV7-8 and TRBJ2-7, is GAGVSQSPRYKVAKRGQDVALRCDPISGHVSLFWYQQALGQGPEFLTYFQNEAQLDKSGLPSDRFFAERPEGSVSTLKIQRTQQEDSAVYLCASSFVAGTSREQYFGPGTRLTVT.

The gene calls are TRBV5-6 and TRBJ2-6; 9 bases map to TRBD1. CDR3 size: 17 residues. Germline CDR1 is SGHDT and CDR2 is YYEEEE. The junction had 4 bases not matched to a gene; V was cut back by 3 bases and J by 0 bases. The DNA for the CDR3 is TGTGCCAGCAGCTGGGGACAGGGAAGCTCTGGGGCCAACGTCCTGACTTTC. Its protein is CASSWGQGSSGANVLTF.

The chain recombines TRBV3-1 (or the pseudogene TRBV3-2) with TRBJ2-4, with 11 bases that match TRBD2. Germline CDR1 LGHDT, CDR2 YNNKEL (reference sequence). The CDR3 has 15 amino acids. V was pared by 4 bases and J by 6 bases, with 5 bases of the junction left unmatched. The CDR3 DNA reads TGTGCCAGCAGCCTGGGACTAGCGGACTTAAACATTCAGTACTTC. As protein: CASSLGLADLNIQYF.

CDR3 DNA: TGTGCCACGTGGGGGGTGGTAGTGACAGATACGCAGTATTTT. Translating it yields CATWGVVVTDTQYF. V and J are TRBV2 and TRBJ2-3; TRBD2 is a possible D gene (6 bases). CDR3 length equals 14 residues. Looked up from germline, CDR1 is SNHLY and CDR2 is FYNNEI. Trimming took off 10 bases at V and 3 bases at J, with 17 bases between the two ends.